These 27 T cell receptor beta chains were sequenced from one sample in a study of blood T cell repertoires in COVID-19. Measured with immunoSEQ multiplex PCR; TCRdb has only the in-frame clones, and not every one. This sample has about 320,000 clones, with approximately 88% found just once. The sequenced material came from PBMCs or T cells enriched from blood (not recorded which). These receptors were taken from a young woman who had recovered from COVID-19.

The chain carries TRBV10-2 and TRBJ2-7, with D perhaps matching TRBD1 (7 bases). The CDR3 is 16 residues long. Trimming took 5 bases from V and 5 from J, leaving 22 bases between them. Germline values: CDR1 WSHSY, CDR2 SAAADI. CDR3 sequence reads: CASSPIPGDSVDEQYF. The CDR3 DNA reads as TGCGCCAGCAGTCCGATTCCGGGGGACAGTGTGGACGAGCAGTACTTC.

CDR3 coding DNA: TGCGCCAGCAGCCAATCCTGGCAGGGGGCGGGCGAGCAGTACTTC. Its protein product is CASSQSWQGAGEQYF. The V gene is TRBV4-3, the J gene TRBJ2-7, with 8 bases that match TRBD1. Germline V gene lookup returns CDR1 LGHNA and CDR2 YSLEER. The CDR3 contains 15 residues. V dropped 2 bases and J dropped 6; count of bases not matched to a gene: 9.

The V and J genes are TRBV4-3 and TRBJ1-2; perhaps TRBD1 as D (5 bases). V lost 3 bases, J lost 0 bases, and 11 bases lay in between. The CDR3 length is 15 residues. CDR1 is LGHNA and CDR2 is YSLEER in the germline V gene. The DNA for the CDR3 is TGCGCCAGCAGCCAGGGGGGAGCCGCTAACTATGGCTACACCTTC. Amino acid sequence: CASSQGGAANYGYTF.

This clone was seen only once. For the CDR3, the DNA is TGCGCCAGCAGCTCGGGGACAGGGGACGGCTACACCTTC. The encoded protein is CASSSGTGDGYTF. The chain employs TRBV5-1 and TRBJ1-2; 10 bases fit TRBD1. The CDR3 totals 13 residues. J lost 8 bases, V lost 3 bases, and 4 bases had no gene match. The germline gives CDR1 SGHRS, CDR2 YFSETQ.

This clone was seen a single time. The chain combines TRBV18 with TRBJ1-1, with D possibly TRBD1 on 5 matching bases. Trimming cost V 3 bases and J 0 bases, with 17 bases left between them. CDR1 is KGHSH, CDR2 LQKENI, per germline. This CDR3 contains 17 residues. The CDR3 nucleotides read TGTGCCAGCTCACCCTCCGACAGACCAGTTTTGAACACTGAAGCTTTCTTT. Protein product: CASSPSDRPVLNTEAFF.

The chain couples TRBV27 to TRBJ1-3; TRBD1 agrees at 7 bases. Trimming at V came to 1 base and at J to 2 bases, leaving 2 bases not matched to a gene. Germline V lookup: CDR1 MNHEY, CDR2 SMNVEV (reference sequence). The CDR3 length is 15 residues. Here the CDR3 DNA reads TGTGCCAGCAGTTTATTCGGGACAGCTGGAAACACCATATATTTT. The encoded protein is CASSLFGTAGNTIYF.

The gene calls are TRBV30 and TRBJ1-2, with 8 bases matching TRBD1. The germline V gene encodes CDR1 GTSNPN and CDR2 SVGIG (reference sequence). The CDR3 contains 15 residues. The ends lost 4 bases at V and 0 bases at J; junction bases unmatched: 7. In nucleotides, the CDR3 is TGTGCCTGGACCGGCAGGGGGCGGGCTAACTATGGCTACACCTTC. This codes for CAWTGRGRANYGYTF.

This clone was observed a few times. V and J are TRBV28 and TRBJ2-1, with 13 bases aligning to TRBD2. V lost 6 bases to trimming and J lost 0 bases; unmatched junction nucleotides: 2. The CDR3 has 16 amino acids. The germline gives CDR1 MDHEN, CDR2 SYDVKM. This CDR3 reads CASRGTSGNSYNEQFF. DNA for the CDR3: TGTGCCAGCAGGGGGACTAGCGGGAACTCCTACAATGAGCAGTTCTTC. Full variable domain (outside the CDR3, taken from reference TRBV28 and TRBJ2-1): DVKVTQSSRYLVKRTGEKVFLECVQDMDHENMFWYRQDPGLGLRLIYFSYDVKMKEKGDIPEGYSVSREKKERFSLILESASTNQTSMYLCASRGTSGNSYNEQFFGPGTRLTVL.

The rearrangement links TRBV2 to TRBJ2-5, with TRBD1 matching 7 bases. Per germline, CDR1 SNHLY and CDR2 FYNNEI. The CDR3 consists of 14 residues. Unmatched junction bases numbered 9, after V lost 6 bases and J lost 5 bases. CDR3 nucleotides: TGTGCCAGCAGCTACACAGGGGTTCAGGAGACCCAGTACTTC. As protein: CASSYTGVQETQYF.

V gene TRBV4-1 combines with J gene TRBJ1-4; 7 bases align to TRBD1. The CDR3 has 16 amino acids. Losses at the gene ends were 1 base for V and 0 bases for J; bases not matched to a gene: 2. CDR1 MGHRA and CDR2 YSYEKL come from the germline V gene. The CDR3 reads CASSQGQGATNEKLFF. Here the CDR3 DNA reads TGCGCCAGCAGCCAAGGACAGGGAGCAACTAATGAAAAACTGTTTTTT.

This chain links TRBV28 with TRBJ1-6; weak D call: TRBD1 (6 bases). V lost 7 bases and J 7 bases, leaving 20 bases between the germline ends. The CDR3 is made up of 16 amino acids. The germline V gene has CDR1 MDHEN and CDR2 SYDVKM. The CDR3, as DNA: TGTGCCAGCACCTTGAAGTTTCAGGGGCCGAATTCACCCCTCCACTTT. Translated, it gives CASTLKFQGPNSPLHF. Filled out from reference TRBV28 and TRBJ1-6, the complete variable domain reads DVKVTQSSRYLVKRTGEKVFLECVQDMDHENMFWYRQDPGLGLRLIYFSYDVKMKEKGDIPEGYSVSREKKERFSLILESASTNQTSMYLCASTLKFQGPNSPLHFGNGTRLTVT.

CDR3 sequence: CASSYSSMVYEQYF. CDR3 sequence (DNA): TGTGCCAGCAGTTACTCGAGTATGGTCTACGAGCAGTACTTC. The chain employs TRBV6-2 or TRBV6-3 and TRBJ2-7, with D hard to call. Between the trimmed V and J ends, which lost 0 bases and 3 bases, there was a span of 9 bases. The CDR3 totals 14 residues. Per the germline V gene, CDR1 is MNHEY and CDR2 is SVGEGT.

The chain uses TRBV6-1 and TRBJ2-1, with 9 bases aligning to TRBD2. J was trimmed by 9 bases and V by 1 base; bases with no gene match: 13. The CDR3 loop spans 17 amino acids. Germline CDR1 is MNHNS and CDR2 is SASEGT. The CDR3 coding sequence is TGTGCCAGCAGTGAAGTGGGAGCGGGAGGTCGAGGAAGTGAGCAGTTCTTC. Its translation: CASSEVGAGGRGSEQFF.

The genes are TRBV9 and TRBJ2-2; 15 bases agree with TRBD2. The CDR3 runs to 18 residues. With V trimmed by 4 bases and J by 6 bases, 10 bases remained unmatched. Germline-derived CDR1 and CDR2 are SGDLS and YYNGEE. DNA for the CDR3: TGTGCCAGCAGCCCCCGGACTAGCGGGGGGGTTATCGCCGGGGAGCTGTTTTTT. It codes for CASSPRTSGGVIAGELFF.

This clone was seen only a few times. This chain joins TRBV19 and TRBJ1-1; D might be TRBD1 (6 bases). V was cut by 7 bases and J by 1 base, with 13 bases left in between. From germline, CDR1 is LNHDA and CDR2 SQIVND (reference sequence). This CDR3 region has 14 residues. CDR3 nucleotides: TGTGCCAGTACCTCTCCACAGGGGAACACTGAAGCTTTCTTT. Translated, it gives CASTSPQGNTEAFF.

The rearrangement joins TRBV7-3 to TRBJ2-1; TRBD2 agrees at 10 bases. Germline CDR1 is SGHTA and CDR2 is FQGTGA. CDR3 size: 15 residues. The V segment lost 2 bases and the J segment 4 bases; nucleotides outside the gene matches: 2. This CDR3 is CASSLGAGGYNEQFF. DNA for the CDR3: TGTGCCAGCAGCTTAGGAGCGGGAGGGTACAATGAGCAGTTCTTC.

The chain joins TRBV7-2 to TRBJ2-5; TRBD2 is a possible D gene (5 bases). This CDR3 is built from 14 residues. CDR1 and CDR2 from the germline V gene are SGHTA and FQGNSA. V lost 3 bases and J lost 3, with 11 bases in between. The CDR3 region is CASSLSLLEETQYF. The CDR3 coding sequence is TGTGCCAGCAGCTTGTCATTACTAGAAGAGACCCAGTACTTC. The variable domain in full, completed from reference TRBV7-2 and TRBJ2-5, reads GAGVSQSPSNKVTEKGKDVELRCDPISGHTALYWYRQSLGQGLEFLIYFQGNSAPDKSGLPSDRFSAERTGGSVSTLTIQRTQQEDSAVYLCASSLSLLEETQYFGPGTRLLVL.

This clone was found once. The J gene is TRBJ1-2, the V gene TRBV6-5; D is unclear. Looked up from germline, CDR1 is MNHEY and CDR2 is SVGAGI. Trimming removed 6 bases at V and 2 bases at J, with 13 bases between. CDR3 length: 14 amino acids. CDR3: CASSETGGNYGYTF. CDR3 DNA: TGTGCCAGCAGCGAGACCGGAGGAAACTATGGCTACACCTTC.

The DNA for the CDR3 is TGTGCCAGCAGTCCCCAACAGGGGCCCAATTCACCCCTCCACTTT. It specifies CASSPQQGPNSPLHF. The rearrangement links TRBV28 to TRBJ1-6, with 7 bases identical to TRBD1. This CDR3 has 15 amino acids. The trim removed 5 bases at V and 7 bases at J, leaving 8 bases unmatched. The V gene's germline CDR1 is MDHEN and CDR2 SYDVKM.

V usage is TRBV5-4 and J usage is TRBJ2-3; 14 nucleotides agree with TRBD2. V was pared by 4 bases and J by 3 bases, with 7 bases of the junction left unmatched. The CDR3 is 17 amino acids. Germline-derived CDR1 and CDR2 are SGHNT and YYREEE (reference sequence). CDR3 sequence reads: CASSPGLAGEVTDTQYF. In DNA, the CDR3 is TGTGCCAGCAGCCCGGGACTAGCGGGAGAGGTAACAGATACGCAGTATTTT.

This clone came up once. The chain carries TRBV5-1 and TRBJ1-2; TRBD1 matches at 8 bases. Unmatched junction bases numbered 6, after V lost 2 bases and J lost 6 bases. The germline V gene has CDR1 SGHRS and CDR2 YFSETQ. CDR3 size: 14 residues. CDR3 sequence: CASSFQGASDGYTF. CDR3 sequence (DNA): TGCGCCAGCAGCTTCCAGGGGGCGAGCGATGGCTACACCTTC.

A note on this clone: The junction does not match germline at one end; this may be a read error. The chain links TRBV6-1 to TRBJ2-3, with D possibly matching TRBD2 (5 bases). Germline CDR1 and CDR2: MNHNS and SASEGT. The CDR3 is 12 residues long. CDR3 protein: CASSEIRAPGGF. The CDR3 DNA reads TGTGCCAGCAGTGAAATACGGGCCCCTGGCGGGTTT.

This sequence joins TRBV7-9 and TRBJ1-1; 11 nucleotides match TRBD1. Germline-derived CDR1 and CDR2 are SEHNR and FQNEAQ (reference sequence). CDR3 size: 14 residues. With V trimmed by 5 bases and J by 8 bases, 7 bases remained unmatched. CDR3: CASSPDWTGGEAFF. The CDR3 DNA reads TGTGCCAGCAGCCCCGATTGGACAGGGGGCGAAGCTTTCTTT.

This chain's CDR3 is CASSHGGRANTGELFF. The CDR3 DNA is TGTGCCAGCAGCCACGGAGGGAGGGCGAACACCGGGGAGCTGTTTTTT. This rearrangement joins TRBV5-5 to TRBJ2-2; 7 bases agree with TRBD2. CDR3 length: 16 residues. Germline CDR1 SGHKS, CDR2 YYEKEE (reference sequence). After removal of 4 bases from V and 0 bases from J, the junction contained 6 bases not matched to a gene.

The chain joins TRBV11-2 to TRBJ1-1; possibly TRBD1 for D (6 bases). CDR1 and CDR2 (germline): SGHAT, FQNNGV. V lost 1 base and J 7 bases, leaving 10 bases between the germline ends. The CDR3 has 13 residues. The CDR3 coding sequence is TGTGCCAGCAGCTTAGGACAGGCGAATGAAGCTTTCTTT. It codes for CASSLGQANEAFF.

This chain joins TRBV19 and TRBJ2-6; D is perhaps TRBD2 (6 bases). V lost 4 bases to trimming and J lost 0 bases, with 10 bases between them. CDR1 is LNHDA and CDR2 is SQIVND in the germline V gene (reference sequence). The CDR3 is 16 residues long. The CDR3 nucleotides read TGTGCCAGTAGTACCCCCGGGAGCTCTGGGGCCAACGTCCTGACTTTC. This codes for CASSTPGSSGANVLTF.

The chain recombines TRBV18 with TRBJ1-1; TRBD1 agrees at 7 bases. CDR1 and CDR2 (germline): KGHSH, LQKENI. The V segment lost 10 bases and the J segment 1 base; nucleotides outside the gene matches: 15. CDR3 length: 16 amino acids. CDR3 region: CATAHYNRGSNTEAFF. Written as DNA, the CDR3 is TGTGCCACGGCCCACTATAACAGGGGATCGAACACTGAAGCTTTCTTT.